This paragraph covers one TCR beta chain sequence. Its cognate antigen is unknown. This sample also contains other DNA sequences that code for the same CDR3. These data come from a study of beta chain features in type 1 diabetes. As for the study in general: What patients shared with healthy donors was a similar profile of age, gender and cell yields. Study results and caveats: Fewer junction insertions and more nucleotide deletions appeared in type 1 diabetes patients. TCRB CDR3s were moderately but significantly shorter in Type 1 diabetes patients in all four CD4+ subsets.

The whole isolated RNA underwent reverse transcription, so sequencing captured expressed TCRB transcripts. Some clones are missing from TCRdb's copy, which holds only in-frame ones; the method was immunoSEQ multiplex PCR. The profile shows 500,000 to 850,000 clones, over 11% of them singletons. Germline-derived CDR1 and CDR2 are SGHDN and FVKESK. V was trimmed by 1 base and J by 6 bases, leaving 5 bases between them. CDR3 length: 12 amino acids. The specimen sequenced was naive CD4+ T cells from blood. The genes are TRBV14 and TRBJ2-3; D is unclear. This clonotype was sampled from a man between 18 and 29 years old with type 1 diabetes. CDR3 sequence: CASSQVSDTQYF. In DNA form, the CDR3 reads TGTGCCAGCAGCCAAGTCAGCGATACGCAGTATTTT.